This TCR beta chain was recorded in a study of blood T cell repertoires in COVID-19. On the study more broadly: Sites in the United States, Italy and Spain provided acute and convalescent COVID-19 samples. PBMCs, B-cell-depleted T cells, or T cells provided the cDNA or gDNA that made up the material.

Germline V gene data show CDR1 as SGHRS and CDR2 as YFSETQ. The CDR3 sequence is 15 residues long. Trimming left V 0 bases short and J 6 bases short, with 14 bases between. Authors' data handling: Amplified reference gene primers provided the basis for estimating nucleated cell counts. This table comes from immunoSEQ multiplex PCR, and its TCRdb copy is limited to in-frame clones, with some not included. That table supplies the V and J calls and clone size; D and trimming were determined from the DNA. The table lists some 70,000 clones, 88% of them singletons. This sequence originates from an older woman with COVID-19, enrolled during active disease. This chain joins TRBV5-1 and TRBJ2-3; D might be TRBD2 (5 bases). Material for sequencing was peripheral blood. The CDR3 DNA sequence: TGCGCCAGCAGCTTGGAAAGCGGCTATGGTGATACGCAGTATTTT. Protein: CASSLESGYGDTQYF.